The rows below give T cell receptor beta chains drawn from one sample of a study of T cell responses to AZD1222 COVID-19 vaccine. This table comes from immunoSEQ multiplex PCR, and its TCRdb copy is limited to in-frame clones, with some not included. The sample has under 200,000 clones, almost 95% seen once. Source: peripheral blood, taken on day 0 of AZD1222 vaccination. Receptors originate from an adult in good health. CDR3s include the opening cysteine and the closing phenylalanine or tryptophan. A D gene is named only where the DNA matches it firmly. Where a row states a size, it is once, few, many or the class of an expanded clone; other rows omit it.

d_gene,j_gene,v_gene,abundance,CDR3aa,CDR3nt
.,TRBJ2-2,TRBV5-4,.,CASSSKGPNTGELFF,TGTGCCAGCAGCTCCAAGGGTCCAAACACCGGGGAGCTGTTTTTT
.,TRBJ2-7,TRBV3-1/TRBV3-2,few,CASSQVKGSDEQYF,TGTGCCAGCAGCCAAGTTAAGGGTTCCGACGAGCAGTACTTC
.,TRBJ2-7,TRBV5-6,once,CASSRAREQYF,TGTGCCAGCAGCCGGGCGCGGGAGCAGTACTTC
TRBD1,TRBJ1-5,TRBV25-1,.,CATSTKQGRRQPQHF,TGTGCCACCTCTACAAAACAGGGGCGAAGGCAGCCCCAGCATTTT
TRBD1,TRBJ1-2,TRBV27,once,CASSQRGLGYTF,TGTGCCAGCAGCCAGAGGGGGCTTGGCTACACCTTC
.,TRBJ1-1,TRBV6-5,.,CASSYSTPATEAFF,TGTGCCAGCAGTTACTCGACCCCAGCGACTGAAGCTTTCTTT
.,TRBJ1-1,TRBV7-2,.,CASSYQQGPGTEAFF,TGTGCCAGCAGCTACCAACAGGGCCCGGGCACTGAAGCTTTCTTT
TRBD2,TRBJ2-7,TRBV2,.,CASSESTSGRLYEQYF,TGTGCCAGCAGTGAATCGACTAGCGGGAGACTTTACGAGCAGTACTTC
TRBD1,TRBJ2-7,TRBV7-9,once,CASSPTRTGSGEQYF,TGTGCCAGCAGCCCCACCCGGACAGGTTCGGGAGAGCAGTACTTC
TRBD2,TRBJ2-5,TRBV5-4,.,CASHGLAGVETQYF,TGTGCCAGCCACGGACTAGCGGGAGTGGAGACCCAGTACTTC
.,TRBJ1-1,TRBV7-8,.,CASSPNRGGYEAFF,TGTGCCAGCAGCCCTAATCGGGGGGGTTACGAAGCTTTCTTT
.,TRBJ1-1,TRBV5-5,.,CASRWRDEAFF,TGTGCCAGCAGGTGGAGGGATGAAGCTTTCTTT
.,TRBJ2-1,TRBV5-5,.,CASSTYARSSYNEQFF,TGTGCCAGCAGCACCTACGCGCGAAGCTCCTACAATGAGCAGTTCTTC
TRBD2,TRBJ2-1,TRBV3-1/TRBV3-2,.,CASSPRSRSGRWYEQFF,TGTGCCAGCAGCCCACGATCCCGTAGCGGGAGATGGTATGAGCAGTTCTTC
.,TRBJ1-2,TRBV28,.,CASSTLVPRYGYTF,TGTGCCAGCAGTACCCTGGTTCCGCGCTATGGCTACACCTTC
TRBD1,TRBJ2-3,TRBV10-3,.,CAISDGQGKTDTQYF,TGTGCCATCAGTGATGGACAGGGGAAGACAGATACGCAGTATTTT
TRBD1,TRBJ1-5,TRBV7-8,.,CASSQTGTGQQPQHF,TGTGCCAGCAGCCAAACCGGGACAGGGCAACAGCCCCAGCATTTT
.,TRBJ2-5,TRBV20-1,.,CSARVETQYF,TGCAGTGCTAGAGTTGAGACCCAGTACTTC
.,TRBJ2-5,TRBV6-5,.,CASSKDSLGTQYF,TGTGCCAGCAGCAAGGACAGCTTAGGGACCCAGTACTTC
TRBD2,TRBJ2-7,TRBV28,.,CASTRLAGDREQYF,TGTGCCAGCACTAGGCTAGCGGGAGACCGGGAGCAGTACTTC
TRBD1,TRBJ1-2,TRBV19,.,CASSTPDRSYGYTF,TGTGCCAGTAGTACTCCGGACAGGTCATATGGCTACACCTTC
TRBD1,TRBJ2-5,TRBV5-4,.,CASSYDRGETQYF,TGTGCCAGCAGCTACGACAGGGGAGAGACCCAGTACTTC
.,TRBJ1-3,TRBV10-3,.,CAISETAFSGNTIYF,TGTGCCATCAGTGAGACGGCCTTCTCTGGAAACACCATATATTTT
.,TRBJ1-2,TRBV7-8,.,CASSLDQGNYGYTF,TGTGCCAGCAGCTTAGATCAAGGGAACTATGGCTACACCTTC
TRBD1,TRBJ1-1,TRBV6-5,.,CASRPTGSNTEAFF,TGTGCCAGCAGGCCGACAGGGTCGAACACTGAAGCTTTCTTT
.,TRBJ1-1,TRBV5-1,.,CASSWGTTNTEAFF,TGCGCCAGCAGCTGGGGGACAACGAACACTGAAGCTTTCTTT
.,TRBJ1-1,TRBV6-5,.,CASSFRGGTEAFF,TGTGCCAGCAGCTTCCGGGGCGGAACTGAAGCTTTCTTT
TRBD1,TRBJ1-2,TRBV28,.,CASRRGTASNQWGYTF,TGTGCCAGCAGACGGGGGACAGCCTCAAACCAGTGGGGCTACACCTTC
.,TRBJ2-5,TRBV19,.,CASSPDGETQYF,TGTGCCAGTAGTCCAGACGGAGAGACCCAGTACTTC
TRBD1,TRBJ1-6,TRBV6-1,.,CASSGPGTGGLSPLHF,TGTGCCAGCAGTGGCCCCGGGACAGGGGGGCTGTCACCCCTCCACTTT
.,TRBJ1-4,TRBV6-7,.,CASTLLGPEGLTNEKLFF,TGTGCCAGCACCTTATTGGGTCCCGAGGGACTTACTAATGAAAAACTGTTTTTT
TRBD2,TRBJ2-5,TRBV9,few,CASSAGTSGGTQYF,TGTGCCAGCAGCGCGGGGACTAGCGGTGGGACCCAGTACTTC
TRBD2,TRBJ2-5,TRBV30,.,CAWSQGLPVSGTQYF,TGTGCCTGGAGTCAGGGACTACCCGTGAGTGGGACCCAGTACTTC
TRBD2,TRBJ2-3,TRBV6-2/TRBV6-3,.,CASSYSAGGYTQYF,TGTGCCAGCAGTTACTCAGCGGGAGGGTATACGCAGTATTTT
.,TRBJ2-7,TRBV30,few,CATSTGPYEQYF,TGTGCCACCTCGACAGGACCCTACGAGCAGTACTTC
.,TRBJ2-1,TRBV21-1,.,CASSKGPHSDPYNEQFF,TGTGCCAGCAGCAAGGGACCACATTCAGACCCCTACAATGAGCAGTTCTTC
.,TRBJ2-3,TRBV27,.,CASSLSNGRDTQYF,TGTGCCAGCAGTTTATCGAATGGAAGAGATACGCAGTATTTT
.,TRBJ1-5,TRBV18,.,CASSPAANQPQHF,TGTGCCAGCTCACCCGCGGCAAATCAGCCCCAGCATTTT
TRBD1,TRBJ2-1,TRBV6-5,.,CASRDPGQGNNEQFF,TGTGCCAGCAGAGATCCGGGACAGGGCAACAATGAGCAGTTCTTC
TRBD1,TRBJ1-5,TRBV5-6,.,CASSDAGGQPQHF,TGTGCCAGCAGCGATGCAGGGGGCCAGCCCCAGCATTTT
TRBD1,TRBJ1-2,TRBV3-1/TRBV3-2,.,CASRLKDRGLEAYGYTF,TGTGCCAGCAGATTAAAGGACAGGGGGCTTGAGGCATATGGCTACACCTTC
TRBD2,TRBJ2-1,TRBV2,.,CASSETSGFYNEQFF,TGTGCCAGCAGTGAAACTAGCGGCTTCTACAATGAGCAGTTCTTC
.,TRBJ2-7,TRBV19,.,CASSPVGATYEQYF,TGTGCCAGTAGCCCGGTGGGGGCAACCTACGAGCAGTACTTC
.,TRBJ1-6,TRBV30,.,CAWVPRGKASPLHF,TGTGCCTGGGTACCCCGGGGAAAGGCGTCACCCCTCCACTTT
.,TRBJ2-1,TRBV24-1,once,CATSDLRVGNEQFF,TGTGCCACCAGTGATTTGCGAGTGGGCAATGAGCAGTTCTTC
TRBD1,TRBJ1-2,TRBV7-9,.,CASSLVGTGYGYTF,TGTGCCAGCAGCTTAGTGGGGACAGGCTATGGCTACACCTTC
.,TRBJ1-1,TRBV18,.,CASSPGPGMGAFF,TGTGCCAGCTCACCCGGCCCGGGCATGGGTGCTTTCTTT
TRBD1,TRBJ2-5,TRBV6-2/TRBV6-3,once,CASSFGQAFPGTQYF,TGTGCCAGCAGTTTCGGACAGGCCTTTCCAGGGACCCAGTACTTC
.,TRBJ2-1,TRBV7-9,.,CASSLGGDVWFF,TGTGCCAGCAGCTTAGGAGGGGACGTGTGGTTCTTC
TRBD1,TRBJ1-2,TRBV29-1,.,CSATTGPNYGYTF,TGCAGCGCCACGACAGGGCCCAACTATGGCTACACCTTC
.,TRBJ2-1,TRBV5-1,.,CASSFTQGISYNEQFF,TGCGCCAGCAGCTTTACTCAGGGAATCTCCTACAATGAGCAGTTCTTC
.,TRBJ2-1,TRBV14,.,CASSIRDNSWVGNEQFF,TGTGCCAGCAGCATTAGAGACAACAGTTGGGTGGGGAATGAGCAGTTCTTC
.,TRBJ2-3,TRBV28,.,CASSLILVGTDTQYF,TGTGCCAGCAGTTTGATTCTAGTAGGCACAGATACGCAGTATTTT
.,TRBJ1-5,TRBV7-9,.,CASSQALGDQPQHF,TGTGCCAGCAGCCAGGCACTAGGGGATCAGCCCCAGCATTTT
.,TRBJ2-7,TRBV4-3,once,CASSQGGTAGYEQYF,TGCGCCAGCAGCCAAGGGGGAACAGCCGGCTACGAGCAGTACTTC
.,TRBJ2-1,TRBV11-2,.,CASSPNGGWDNEQFF,TGTGCCAGCAGCCCCAATGGGGGATGGGACAATGAGCAGTTCTTC
.,TRBJ1-2,TRBV15,.,CATTFARGHGYTF,TGTGCCACCACCTTTGCTCGGGGGCACGGCTACACCTTC
.,TRBJ1-3,TRBV9,.,CASSVGILLSGGSGNTIYF,TGTGCCAGCAGCGTAGGCATCTTACTATCAGGAGGTTCTGGAAACACCATATATTTT
.,TRBJ2-7,TRBV7-3,.,CASSPATAYEQYF,TGTGCCAGCAGCCCCGCTACGGCCTACGAGCAGTACTTC
TRBD2,TRBJ2-7,TRBV18,.,CASSPTSGRAYEQYF,TGTGCCAGCTCACCAACTAGCGGGAGAGCCTACGAGCAGTACTTC